A single sample gave rise to the 16 T cell receptor beta chains below, sequenced in a study of T-cell reconstitution after alpha-beta-depleted transplantation in children. During its preparation, the TCRbeta library received unique molecular identifiers. Each CDR3 protein is one row after TCRdb ran MiXCR on the PCR reads. Of about 350,000 distinct CDR3 sequences listed, around 15% are singletons. This material consisted of PBMCs, mostly from graft donor cells, taken 360 days after TCRalphabeta/CD19-depleted stem cell transplant. These receptors originate from a male patient between 2 and 10 years old who had a stem cell transplant for acute lymphoblastic leukemia, so the T cells may come from the graft donor.

This clonotype was found a few times. V is TRBV5-5 and J is TRBJ2-1; D might be TRBD1 or TRBD2, each matching 6 bases. CDR3 size: 16 residues. Trimming took off 6 bases at V and 7 bases at J, with 23 bases between the two ends. The germline CDR1 and CDR2 sequences are SGHKS and YYEKEE (reference sequence). The CDR3 spells CASTEGGPRALNEQFF. As DNA, the CDR3 is TGTGCCAGCACAGAAGGGGGGCCACGGGCCCTTAATGAGCAGTTCTTC.

This chain connects TRBV4-1 to TRBJ1-1; a possible D gene is TRBD1 (6 bases). The germline CDR1 and CDR2 sequences are MGHRA and YSYEKL. V was clipped by 1 base and J by 6 bases, with 12 bases between them. This CDR3 is 14 amino acids long. DNA of the CDR3: TGCGCCAGCAGCCAAGGTCCGGGGGCCCCTGAAGCTTTCTTT. The encoded protein is CASSQGPGAPEAFF.

This clonotype was observed once. The chain recombines TRBV28 with TRBJ2-6; D is uncertain. The CDR3 has 14 residues. Germline CDR1 is MDHEN and CDR2 is SYDVKM. The V end was cut by 3 bases, the J end by 2 bases, with 5 bases between. CDR3 sequence reads: CASSFTPGANVLTF. In nucleotides, the CDR3 is TGTGCCAGCAGTTTCACGCCTGGGGCCAACGTCCTGACTTTC.

This clonotype was seen more than once but under ten times. This chain joins TRBV7-2 and TRBJ2-5, with 8 bases that match TRBD2. Germline CDR1 SGHTA, CDR2 FQGNSA. This CDR3 region has 17 residues. V lost 7 bases to trimming and J lost 1 base; unmatched junction nucleotides: 14. The CDR3 sequence: CASIQPQGLAGQETQYF. Written as DNA, the CDR3 is TGTGCCAGCATCCAACCACAAGGGCTAGCGGGCCAAGAGACCCAGTACTTC.

The chain carries TRBV6-2 or TRBV6-3 and TRBJ2-3; 16 positions agree with TRBD2. This CDR3 has 21 amino acids. The germline CDR1 and CDR2 sequences are MNHEY and SVGEGT. The trim removed 2 bases at V and 6 bases at J, leaving 17 bases unmatched. CDR3 loop: CASSYPPGLAGGPIAIDTQYF. CDR3 nucleotide sequence: TGTGCCAGCAGTTACCCTCCGGGACTAGCGGGAGGGCCGATCGCTATCGATACGCAGTATTTT.

The CDR3 DNA reads as TGTGCCAGCAGCCTACAGGGGGCAGGAGAAAAACTGTTTTTT. As protein: CASSLQGAGEKLFF. The rearrangement joins TRBV7-9 to TRBJ1-4; 9 positions match TRBD1. The V gene's germline CDR1 is SEHNR and CDR2 FQNEAQ (reference sequence). The CDR3 consists of 14 residues. J was trimmed by 8 bases and V by 5 bases; bases with no gene match: 6.

This clonotype has ten or more counts. The chain uses TRBV27 and TRBJ2-1, with 9 nucleotides matching TRBD2. The V segment lost 0 bases and the J segment 2 bases; nucleotides outside the gene matches: 2. The CDR3 runs 16 residues. Germline CDR1 and CDR2: MNHEY and SMNVEV (reference sequence). The CDR3 DNA sequence: TGTGCCAGCAGTTTATCGACTAGCGGAACCTACAATGAGCAGTTCTTC. It translates to CASSLSTSGTYNEQFF.

To note about this clonotype: A single base separates this from a much larger clone, so it may be a read error. The chain links TRBV29-1 to TRBJ2-7; 12 nucleotides match TRBD1. V gave up 5 bases and J gave up 7 bases; unmatched junction bases: 6. The CDR3 totals 13 residues. The germline gives CDR1 SQVTM, CDR2 ANQGSEA. As DNA, the CDR3 is TGCAGCGTTACGGGACAGGGGGCGAATGAGCAGTACTTC. This gives the protein CSVTGQGANEQYF.

This clonotype was counted between two and nine times. The chain carries TRBV10-3 and TRBJ2-3, with TRBD2 identical over 10 bases. Germline V lookup: CDR1 ENHRY, CDR2 SYGVKD. There are 17 residues in the CDR3. Losses at the gene ends were 2 bases for V and 1 base for J; bases not matched to a gene: 6. Here the CDR3 DNA reads TGTGCCATCAGTGAGGGGCTAGCGGGAGCGGGCACAGATACGCAGTATTTT. It codes for CAISEGLAGAGTDTQYF.

This chain joins TRBV9 and TRBJ2-3; the D gene is possibly TRBD1 (5 bases). Trimming took off 4 bases at V and 2 bases at J, with 11 bases between the two ends. The CDR3 has 14 amino acids. Germline lookup yields CDR1 SGDLS and CDR2 YYNGEE. The CDR3 coding sequence is TGTGCCAGCAGCCTCTACGGACACACAGATACGCAGTATTTT. Its translation: CASSLYGHTDTQYF.

This chain connects TRBV4-3 to TRBJ2-3, with D perhaps TRBD1 (6 bases). CDR1 and CDR2 from the germline V gene are LGHNA and YSLEER. Trimming removed 2 bases from V and 4 bases from J, with 7 bases in between. The CDR3 totals 13 residues. CDR3 coding DNA: TGCGCCAGCAGCCAACCAGGGGCAGATACGCAGTATTTT. Translation gives CASSQPGADTQYF.

The chain employs TRBV10-3 and TRBJ2-7, with a tentative D call TRBD1 (6 bases). V lost 6 bases and J 5 bases, leaving 17 bases between the germline ends. CDR3 length: 14 residues. The germline V gene has CDR1 ENHRY and CDR2 SYGVKD. Here the CDR3 DNA reads TGTGCCATCAGGGAAACAGGGCGGAAAGACGAGCAGTACTTC. It specifies CAIRETGRKDEQYF.

This clonotype occurred a few times. The chain combines TRBV5-6 with TRBJ2-1; 15 bases are shared with TRBD2. The germline V gene encodes CDR1 SGHDT and CDR2 YYEEEE. CDR3 length equals 20 residues. Germline trimming cut 2 bases from V and 0 bases from J; bases unmatched to any gene: 9. CDR3: CASSFSRTSGRASSYNEQFF. The CDR3 DNA follows: TGTGCCAGCAGCTTTTCCCGGACTAGCGGGAGGGCTAGCTCCTACAATGAGCAGTTCTTC.

V is TRBV24-1 and J is TRBJ2-5, with D maybe TRBD2 (6 bases). There are 15 residues in the CDR3. Germline-derived CDR1 and CDR2 are KGHDR and SFDVKD. Trimming removed 9 bases at V and 3 bases at J, with 19 bases between. CDR3 amino acids: CATPPEAGLEETQYF. As DNA, the CDR3 is TGTGCCACCCCTCCTGAAGCGGGTTTGGAAGAGACCCAGTACTTC.

This clonotype has a count of ten or more. Here the CDR3 reads CASRSRPLLGDTGELFF. CDR3 sequence (DNA): TGTGCCAGCAGGTCTCGCCCTTTATTGGGGGACACCGGGGAGCTGTTTTTT. The chain recombines TRBV12-3 or TRBV12-4 with TRBJ2-2; D may correspond to TRBD1 or TRBD2 (5 bases each). The germline V and J ends were trimmed by 6 bases and 3 bases, with 20 bases remaining between them. The CDR3 runs to 17 residues.

This clonotype was counted only a few times. This chain joins TRBV18 and TRBJ2-2; no definite D call. The CDR3 extends over 16 amino acids. From germline, CDR1 is KGHSH and CDR2 LQKENI. The V and J ends lost 2 bases and 4 bases respectively, with 14 bases between them. CDR3 nucleotides: TGTGCCAGCTCACCAAATGGGCAAGTGGGCACCGGGGAGCTGTTTTTT. Translated: CASSPNGQVGTGELFF.